Listed below are T cell receptor beta chains from one sample, sequenced in a study of vaccination and CD4 T cells after COVID-19. No antigen is known for these receptors. Each CDR3 protein gets one entry after TCRdb re-called the PCR reads with MiXCR. In the table there are under 20,000 distinct CDR3 sequences, roughly half of which are singletons. The sequenced material came from CD4+ T cells from blood, cultured in vitro. The receptors come from a human donor who had recovered from COVID-19. Each CDR3 is given with its conserved first and last residue. Fields, in order: D gene, V gene, J gene, clone size, CDR3 protein, CDR3 DNA. A D gene is named only where the DNA matches it firmly. Clone size is shown for a subset of rows, as once, few, many or a class of expanded clone.

NA	TRBV7-8	TRBJ2-2	NA	CAGSLQQANTGELFF	TGTGCCGGCAGCTTGCAACAGGCGAACACCGGGGAGCTGTTTTTT
NA	TRBV5-4	TRBJ2-7	NA	CASSLELDYEQYF	TGTGCCAGCAGCTTGGAACTTGACTACGAGCAGTACTTC
NA	TRBV20-1	TRBJ1-5	few	CSAREGGTVNQPQHF	TGCAGTGCTAGAGAAGGGGGAACGGTCAATCAGCCCCAGCATTTT
NA	TRBV27	TRBJ1-5	medium-sized	CATGDPSRNQPQHF	TGTGCCACGGGGGACCCCTCCCGCAATCAGCCCCAGCATTTT
NA	TRBV6-1	TRBJ1-1	once	CASSEFALRPAEAFF	TGTGCCAGCAGTGAATTCGCCCTTCGGCCGGCCGAAGCTTTCTTT
TRBD2	TRBV7-9	TRBJ2-7	NA	CASTLSGGPSYEQYF	TGTGCCAGCACCTTAAGCGGGGGCCCTTCCTACGAGCAGTACTTC
NA	TRBV15	TRBJ1-1	few	CATSRGGFRNTEAFF	TGTGCCACCAGCAGAGGGGGGTTTAGGAACACTGAAGCTTTCTTT
TRBD2	TRBV5-1	TRBJ2-1	NA	CASSLALSGIGNEQFF	TGCGCCAGCAGCTTGGCCCTTAGCGGGATAGGGAATGAGCAGTTCTTC
NA	TRBV4-1	TRBJ2-2	NA	CASSRNWGLNTGELFF	TGCGCCAGCAGCCGGAATTGGGGCCTCAACACCGGGGAGCTGTTTTTT
TRBD1	TRBV6-2/TRBV6-3	TRBJ2-2	NA	CASSPGQGVLETGELFF	TGTGCCAGCAGTCCGGGACAGGGTGTTCTAGAGACCGGGGAGCTGTTTTTT